The clone carrying this TCR beta chain has at least ten counts. Its antigen remains unknown. Quantitative 5'-RACE with molecular barcodes generated TCR beta libraries. TCRdb fed the 5' RACE reads into MiXCR, producing one record per CDR3 protein. The table includes roughly 130,000 distinct CDR3 sequences, 7% to 10% detected once. The data originate from a study of CD8 T cells in ankylosing spondylitis. V was trimmed by 10 bases and J by 2 bases, leaving 16 bases between them. The CDR3 spans 14 residues. General study findings and limits: Blood of patients with ankylosing spondylitis appeared to be characterized by a TCR beta motif of eight highly homologous variants. Researchers reportedly found disease-linked clones significantly enriched in matched ankylosing spondylitis synovial fluid.

The sequence was obtained from a male donor with ankylosing spondylitis. The V and J genes are TRBV12-3 or TRBV12-4 and TRBJ2-3, with a possible D match to TRBD1 (6 bases). Sequenced sample: synovial fluid, either unsorted or a sorted T cell fraction (not recorded which). CDR3 amino acids: CATHFRGHTDTQYF. CDR3 DNA sequence: TGTGCCACCCATTTCCGGGGACACACAGATACGCAGTATTTT.